The 28 T cell receptor beta chains presented below share a single source sample, sequenced in a study of blood T cell repertoires in COVID-19. Using immunoSEQ multiplex PCR, the repertoire was profiled, and TCRdb retains in-frame clones only, with some absent. The table shows some 120,000 clones, with 85% to 90% occurring only once. Material for sequencing was peripheral blood. Every receptor here comes from a woman aged 45-65 years with active or convalescent COVID-19.

V gene TRBV27 combines with J gene TRBJ2-5, with D tentatively TRBD2 (5 bases). Deletions cut 6 bases from V and 2 bases from J, with 13 bases between. This CDR3 spans 14 amino acids. Germline V gene lookup returns CDR1 MNHEY and CDR2 SMNVEV (reference sequence). CDR3: CASSPNGVQETQYF. Here the CDR3 DNA reads TGTGCCAGCAGCCCCAACGGGGTTCAAGAGACCCAGTACTTC.

The CDR3 nucleotides are TGTGCCAGCAGCAGCTTGGGACAGGGCTACGAGCAGTACTTC. Its protein product is CASSSLGQGYEQYF. The chain couples TRBV7-8 to TRBJ2-7; 9 bases agree with TRBD1. The CDR3 length is 14 residues. Germline V gives CDR1 SGHVS, CDR2 FQNEAQ. V dropped 5 bases and J dropped 3; count of bases not matched to a gene: 5. Full variable domain (rest looked up from reference TRBV7-8 and TRBJ2-7): GAGVSQSPRYKVAKRGQDVALRCDPISGHVSLFWYQQALGQGPEFLTYFQNEAQLDKSGLPSDRFFAERPEGSVSTLKIQRTQQEDSAVYLCASSSLGQGYEQYFGPGTRLTVT.

This clone occurred a few times. The rearrangement joins TRBV6-5 to TRBJ2-3; 7 bases map to TRBD1. Germline V gene sequence: CDR1 MNHEY, CDR2 SVGAGI. The trim removed 0 bases at V and 2 bases at J, leaving 5 bases unmatched. The CDR3 runs to 16 residues. CDR3 region: CASSYSAGGFTDTQYF. CDR3 bases: TGTGCCAGCAGTTACTCGGCAGGGGGTTTCACAGATACGCAGTATTTT.

This chain joins TRBV7-3 and TRBJ1-4; a weak D match, TRBD1 (6 bases). Germline CDR1 is SGHTA and CDR2 is FQGTGA. V lost 1 base and J lost 5, with 8 bases in between. The CDR3 runs to 14 residues. The CDR3 DNA follows: TGTGCCAGCAGCTTAAACAGGGAGAATGAAAAACTGTTTTTT. Encoded protein: CASSLNRENEKLFF.

The chain links TRBV7-2 to TRBJ2-7, with 8 bases that match TRBD2. V was pared by 0 bases and J by 0 bases, with 1 base of the junction left unmatched. From germline, CDR1 is SGHTA and CDR2 FQGNSA. The CDR3 totals 15 residues. Written as DNA, the CDR3 is TGTGCCAGCAGCTTAGCGGCGGGGGGCTCCTACGAGCAGTACTTC. It encodes CASSLAAGGSYEQYF.

The rearrangement links TRBV5-1 to TRBJ2-2, with D tentatively TRBD2 (6 bases). Trimming pared 0 bases from V and 5 bases from J, leaving 17 bases between. This CDR3 contains 17 residues. Per germline, CDR1 SGHRS and CDR2 YFSETQ. In DNA form, the CDR3 reads TGCGCCAGCAGCTTGGCCCTAGCGCCCGAGGGGACCGGGGAGCTGTTTTTT. It translates to CASSLALAPEGTGELFF.

This chain connects TRBV30 to TRBJ2-3, with D possibly being TRBD2 (5 bases). The germline V and J ends were trimmed by 5 bases and 1 base, with 13 bases remaining between them. CDR3 length equals 14 residues. CDR1 is GTSNPN, CDR2 SVGIG, per germline (reference sequence). The CDR3: CAWERRVGTDTQYF. The CDR3 nucleotides are TGTGCCTGGGAGCGGCGGGTGGGCACAGATACGCAGTATTTT.

The gene calls are TRBV4-2 and TRBJ2-1; D unclear. The V and J ends lost 2 bases and 1 base respectively, with 6 bases between them. There are 14 residues in the CDR3. Germline loops: CDR1 LGHNA, CDR2 YNFKEQ. As DNA, the CDR3 is TGTGCCAGCAGCCAACCCCAGTCCTACAATGAGCAGTTCTTC. Translation gives CASSQPQSYNEQFF.

This chain joins TRBV9 and TRBJ2-1; tentative D call: TRBD1 (5 bases). Trimming took off 3 bases at V and 1 base at J, with 8 bases between the two ends. This CDR3 comprises 14 residues. Germline V gives CDR1 SGDLS, CDR2 YYNGEE. CDR3 sequence reads: CASSGRVSYNEQFF. As DNA, the CDR3 is TGTGCCAGCAGCGGCAGGGTATCCTACAATGAGCAGTTCTTC.

Written as DNA, the CDR3 is TGTGCCAGCAGCCTGGGACAGGGGGCGACCGGGGAGCTGTTTTTT. Protein: CASSLGQGATGELFF. The chain couples TRBV7-9 to TRBJ2-2; 12 nucleotides match TRBD1. V lost 5 bases to trimming and J lost 5 bases; unmatched junction nucleotides: 3. The CDR3 extends over 15 amino acids. Looked up from germline, CDR1 is SEHNR and CDR2 is FQNEAQ (reference sequence).

This clone was seen once. The chain carries TRBV12-3 or TRBV12-4 and TRBJ2-1; 7 bases are shared with TRBD1. This CDR3 region has 13 residues. Trimming cost V 6 bases and J 9 bases; bases outside gene matches: 8. Here the CDR3 reads CASSPTGKSEQFF. CDR3 DNA: TGTGCCAGCAGCCCGACAGGGAAAAGTGAGCAGTTCTTC.

The gene calls are TRBV5-1 and TRBJ2-5, with 8 positions matching TRBD2. The CDR3 loop spans 13 amino acids. Trimming took 5 bases from V and 5 from J; bases not matched to a gene: 5. The V gene's germline CDR1 is SGHRS and CDR2 YFSETQ. CDR3 DNA sequence: TGCGCCAGCAGTAGCGGGGCCCACGAGACCCAGTACTTC. This translates into CASSSGAHETQYF. The full variable domain, rest sourced from reference TRBV5-1 and TRBJ2-5, is KAGVTQTPRYLIKTRGQQVTLSCSPISGHRSVSWYQQTPGQGLQFLFEYFSETQRNKGNFPGRFSGRQFSNSRSEMNVSTLELGDSALYLCASSSGAHETQYFGPGTRLLVL.

The rearrangement links TRBV7-8 to TRBJ2-7; 7 nucleotides align to TRBD2. Germline V lookup: CDR1 SGHVS, CDR2 FQNEAQ. Losses at the gene ends were 4 bases for V and 1 base for J; bases not matched to a gene: 7. The CDR3 length is 15 residues. DNA of the CDR3: TGTGCCAGCAGCTATTCCGGCGGGAGTTCCTACGAGCAGTACTTC. Protein product: CASSYSGGSSYEQYF.

The chain has TRBV29-1 and TRBJ1-5; D might be TRBD1 (6 bases). Germline V gene lookup returns CDR1 SQVTM and CDR2 ANQGSEA. Trimming removed 6 bases from V and 0 bases from J, with 9 bases in between. CDR3 length: 13 residues. CDR3 in amino acids: CSVGDNSNQPQHF. CDR3 nucleotides: TGCAGCGTCGGGGACAATAGCAATCAGCCCCAGCATTTT.

This clone was observed a single time. The chain couples TRBV29-1 to TRBJ1-2; 8 bases agree with TRBD1. The CDR3 consists of 12 residues. The germline CDR1 and CDR2 sequences are SQVTM and ANQGSEA. The V segment lost 2 bases and the J segment 7 bases; nucleotides outside the gene matches: 3. In nucleotides, the CDR3 is TGCAGCGTTGAAAGGGACAGGATTGGCTACACCTTC. This gives the protein CSVERDRIGYTF. Looking up the rest from reference TRBV29-1 and TRBJ1-2 gives the full variable domain: SAVISQKPSRDICQRGTSLTIQCQVDSQVTMMFWYRQQPGQSLTLIATANQGSEATYESGFVIDKFPISRPNLTFSTLTVSNMSPEDSSIYLCSVERDRIGYTFGSGTRLTVV.

The V call is TRBV5-6, the J call TRBJ2-7; the D is unclear. V was trimmed by 0 bases and J by 3 bases, leaving 7 bases between them. The CDR3 has 13 amino acids. Per germline, CDR1 SGHDT and CDR2 YYEEEE. CDR3 loop: CASSLDLNYEQYF. CDR3 DNA: TGTGCCAGCAGCTTGGACCTAAACTACGAGCAGTACTTC. Complete variable domain (other parts from reference TRBV5-6 and TRBJ2-7): DAGVTQSPTHLIKTRGQQVTLRCSPKSGHDTVSWYQQALGQGPQFIFQYYEEEERQRGNFPDRFSGHQFPNYSSELNVNALLLGDSALYLCASSLDLNYEQYFGPGTRLTVT.

The genes are TRBV6-5 and TRBJ2-2; unclear D gene. Germline lookup yields CDR1 MNHEY and CDR2 SVGAGI. The V end was cut by 2 bases, the J end by 5 bases, with 9 bases between. CDR3 size: 14 residues. The CDR3 bases are TGTGCCAGCAGTTACCGGTTGAATACCGGGGAGCTGTTTTTT. It codes for CASSYRLNTGELFF.

The chain joins TRBV28 to TRBJ2-7; TRBD1 is a possible D gene (6 bases). The CDR3 is made up of 14 amino acids. Trimming took 3 bases from V and 3 from J, leaving 12 bases between them. Per germline, CDR1 MDHEN and CDR2 SYDVKM. The DNA of the CDR3 is TGTGCCAGCAGTTTCCTTACAGGGAACTACGAGCAGTACTTC. Protein sequence: CASSFLTGNYEQYF.

This clone was detected only once. V usage is TRBV13 and J usage is TRBJ1-6; D may be TRBD1 (6 bases). Trimming pared 3 bases from V and 9 bases from J, leaving 15 bases between. CDR1 PRHDT and CDR2 FYEKMQ come from the germline V gene (reference sequence). CDR3 length: 15 amino acids. In DNA, the CDR3 is TGTGCCAGCAGCTTGACAGGAGATATAGGTTCACCCCTCCACTTT. It is translated as CASSLTGDIGSPLHF. The full variable domain, its missing parts supplied by reference TRBV13 and TRBJ1-6, is AAGVIQSPRHLIKEKRETATLKCYPIPRHDTVYWYQQGPGQDPQFLISFYEKMQSDKGSIPDRFSAQQFSDYHSELNMSSLELGDSALYFCASSLTGDIGSPLHFGNGTRLTVT.

The chain links TRBV11-2 to TRBJ2-5; the match to TRBD1 covers 7 bases. The ends lost 1 base at V and 4 bases at J; junction bases unmatched: 9. In germline, CDR1 is SGHAT, CDR2 FQNNGV. The CDR3 runs 16 residues. CDR3: CASSLARQGGRETQYF. CDR3 sequence (DNA): TGTGCCAGCAGCTTAGCCCGACAGGGTGGACGAGAGACCCAGTACTTC.

This rearrangement joins TRBV7-6 to TRBJ1-3; D uncertain. V gave up 7 bases and J gave up 4 bases, with 5 bases separating them. The CDR3 loop spans 11 amino acids. Germline V gene lookup returns CDR1 SGHVS and CDR2 FNYEAQ. CDR3 region: CASTGGNTIYF. In DNA form, the CDR3 reads TGTGCCAGCACCGGGGGAAACACCATATATTTT. The full variable domain, completed using reference TRBV7-6 and TRBJ1-3, is GAGVSQSPRYKVTKRGQDVALRCDPISGHVSLYWYRQALGQGPEFLTYFNYEAQQDKSGLPNDRFSAERPEGSISTLTIQRTEQRDSAMYRCASTGGNTIYFGEGSWLTVV.

V usage is TRBV2 and J usage is TRBJ2-5; D possibly corresponds to TRBD2 (5 bases). This CDR3 comprises 12 residues. Trimming took off 8 bases at V and 4 bases at J, with 11 bases between the two ends. Per the germline V gene, CDR1 is SNHLY and CDR2 is FYNNEI. Written as DNA, the CDR3 is TGTGCCAGCGGTGGGAGTGGAGAGACCCAGTACTTC. As protein: CASGGSGETQYF.

The V and J genes are TRBV3-1 (or the pseudogene TRBV3-2) and TRBJ2-7; no reliable D call. Germline assignment: CDR1 LGHDT and CDR2 YNNKEL (reference sequence). V was pared by 3 bases and J by 2 bases, with 11 bases between. The CDR3 has 14 residues. Here the CDR3 DNA reads TGTGCCAGCAGCCATTCTTTTCGGGCCTACGAGCAGTACTTC. It yields the protein CASSHSFRAYEQYF.

V usage is TRBV3-1 (or the pseudogene TRBV3-2) and J usage is TRBJ2-3; 10 bases line up with TRBD2. Losses at the gene ends were 4 bases for V and 3 bases for J; bases not matched to a gene: 4. The CDR3 totals 15 residues. The germline CDR1 and CDR2 sequences are LGHDT and YNNKEL (reference sequence). The CDR3 region has the DNA TGTGCCAGCAGCCCCAGGACTAGCGGTACAGATACGCAGTATTTT. Its translation is CASSPRTSGTDTQYF.

This clone was recorded a few times. The V call is TRBV2, the J call TRBJ2-5, with 10 bases fitting TRBD2. The germline CDR1 and CDR2 sequences are SNHLY and FYNNEI. The CDR3 has 14 residues. The J segment lost 1 base and the V segment lost 6 bases, leaving 2 bases of the junction unmatched. The CDR3 DNA reads as TGTGCCAGCAGACGGACTAGCGGCCAAGAGACCCAGTACTTC. Translating it yields CASRRTSGQETQYF.

The chain combines TRBV20-1 with TRBJ2-4, with D possibly matching TRBD2 (5 bases). The CDR3 consists of 14 residues. Germline assignment: CDR1 DFQATT and CDR2 SNEGSKA (reference sequence). V lost 3 bases and J 0 bases, leaving 9 bases between the germline ends. In DNA, the CDR3 is TGCAGTGCTAGTGGCGGGCTAGCCAAAAACATTCAGTACTTC. It codes for CSASGGLAKNIQYF.

V usage is TRBV6-5 and J usage is TRBJ2-1; 8 positions match TRBD2. CDR3 length: 14 amino acids. Trimming removed 6 bases from V and 9 bases from J; junction bases left unmatched: 10. Germline V lookup: CDR1 MNHEY, CDR2 SVGAGI. Here the CDR3 reads CASRVAGRAGEQFF. The DNA for the CDR3 is TGTGCCAGCAGGGTAGCGGGGAGGGCTGGTGAGCAGTTCTTC.

This rearrangement joins TRBV7-8 to TRBJ1-5, with TRBD1 identical over 7 bases. The CDR3 is 13 amino acids. Germline CDR1 and CDR2: SGHVS and FQNEAQ. The trim removed 2 bases at V and 5 bases at J, leaving 0 bases unmatched. The CDR3 DNA follows: TGTGCCAGCAGCTTAACAGGGGATCAGCCCCAGCATTTT. It translates to CASSLTGDQPQHF.